This TCR beta chain was observed in a study of T cell repertoires in cytomegalovirus infection. The wider study: Evidence of both CMV infection and a matching HLA type came from public TCR beta signatures.

TCRdb itself ran the reads through MiXCR, one entry per CDR3 protein. The sample lists 310,000 or so distinct CDR3 sequences, roughly a sixth occurring once. This clonotype was seen only a few times. Its antigen remains unknown. This CDR3 contains 12 residues. The germline gives CDR1 LGHNT, CDR2 FRNRAP. The V gene end was trimmed by 1 base and the J gene end by 14 bases; junction bases not matched to a gene: 4. General study points: Identification of carriers of CMV plus the relevant HLA was performed using cumulative public TCR beta family frequency. Dominating the ex vivo response were TCR beta clonotypes that were CMV-specific and HLA-C-restricted.

The sequence was obtained from a human donor in good health (CMV status not recorded). Some clones in this sample may be carry-over from other donors' samples. This chain links TRBV12-5 with TRBJ2-3; 9 nucleotides agree with TRBD1. The sample was PBMCs. The CDR3 sequence is CASGLGDREPYF. In DNA, the CDR3 is TGTGCTAGTGGTTTGGGGGACAGGGAACCGTATTTT.